One sample yielded the 28 T cell receptor beta chains listed below, sequenced in a study of blood T cell repertoires in COVID-19. Measured with immunoSEQ multiplex PCR; TCRdb has only the in-frame clones, and not every one. Of 200,000 to 250,000 clones in the sample, 75% to 90% were seen once. The specimen was peripheral blood. These receptors all stem from a woman between 25 and 40 years old who had recovered from COVID-19.

The chain couples TRBV9 to TRBJ1-2, with D uncertain. Trimming left V 0 bases short and J 1 base short, with 10 bases between. The germline CDR1 and CDR2 sequences are SGDLS and YYNGEE. The CDR3 loop spans 15 amino acids. CDR3 sequence (DNA): TGTGCCAGCAGCGTAGGGGAGCCCTATAACTATGGCTACACCTTC. Amino acids: CASSVGEPYNYGYTF.

This clone has a handful of counts. The rearrangement links TRBV18 to TRBJ2-2; a weak D match, TRBD2 (5 bases). The V end lost 0 bases, the J end lost 3 bases, and 11 bases lay between the germline ends. The CDR3 sequence is 16 residues long. CDR1 and CDR2 (germline): KGHSH, LQKENI. CDR3 protein: CASSPPEGGDTGELFF. CDR3 bases: TGTGCCAGCTCACCACCTGAGGGCGGTGACACCGGGGAGCTGTTTTTT.

This chain links TRBV7-2 with TRBJ2-3; 9 bases are shared with TRBD2. V dropped 2 bases and J dropped 5; count of bases not matched to a gene: 11. The CDR3 runs 17 residues. The germline V gene has CDR1 SGHTA and CDR2 FQGNSA. The CDR3 region is CASSLWIGGGGVDTQYF. CDR3 nucleotide sequence: TGTGCCAGCAGCTTATGGATAGGCGGCGGGGGGGTAGATACGCAGTATTTT.

The J gene is TRBJ2-1, the V gene TRBV29-1, with 11 bases lining up with TRBD2. The germline CDR1 and CDR2 sequences are SQVTM and ANQGSEA. The CDR3 runs 13 residues. V lost 7 bases to trimming and J lost 7 bases; unmatched junction nucleotides: 6. The CDR3 coding sequence is TGCAGCGGTAGCGGGGGGGTCGTTAATGAGCAGTTCTTC. Its translation is CSGSGGVVNEQFF.

This chain uses TRBV12-5 with TRBJ1-4, with 8 positions matching TRBD1. The V gene's germline CDR1 is LGHNT and CDR2 FRNRAP. The CDR3 consists of 15 residues. After removal of 5 bases from V and 4 bases from J, the junction contained 6 bases not matched to a gene. The CDR3 DNA reads as TGTGCTAGTGGTCACCCGACAGGGGATAATGAAAAACTGTTTTTT. This gives the protein CASGHPTGDNEKLFF.

The DNA of the CDR3 is TGCGCCAGCAGCCAAGATTGGCTAGCCGCAGATACGCAGTATTTT. This codes for CASSQDWLAADTQYF. The chain carries TRBV4-1 and TRBJ2-3, with D maybe TRBD2 (5 bases). Germline lookup yields CDR1 MGHRA and CDR2 YSYEKL. Trimming shortened V by 0 bases and J by 4 bases, and 11 bases separated the two germline ends. This CDR3 has 15 residues.

This chain joins TRBV7-3 and TRBJ2-2; tentatively, D is TRBD1 (5 bases). Germline V lookup: CDR1 SGHTA, CDR2 FQGTGA. V gave up 6 bases and J gave up 6 bases, with 11 bases separating them. The CDR3 runs to 13 residues. The CDR3 here is CASRQAGPGELFF. In DNA, the CDR3 is TGTGCCAGCAGACAGGCAGGACCCGGGGAGCTGTTTTTT.

The chain recombines TRBV6-5 with TRBJ1-4; TRBD1 matches at 8 bases. The CDR3 covers 15 residues. Germline-derived CDR1 and CDR2 are MNHEY and SVGAGI. The junction had 2 bases not matched to a gene; V was cut back by 0 bases and J by 5 bases. The CDR3 DNA reads as TGTGCCAGCAGTTACTCGGGGGACAGGAATGAAAAACTGTTTTTT. Translating gives CASSYSGDRNEKLFF.

V usage is TRBV7-2 and J usage is TRBJ2-1; the match to TRBD2 covers 10 bases. The germline gives CDR1 SGHTA, CDR2 FQGNSA. The ends lost 4 bases at V and 5 bases at J; junction bases unmatched: 5. This CDR3 comprises 15 residues. The CDR3 sequence is CASSSKRGGNNEQFF. The CDR3 DNA reads as TGTGCCAGCAGCTCCAAGCGGGGGGGGAACAATGAGCAGTTCTTC.

CDR3 DNA: TGTGCCAGCAGCTTAGGCCCGGGACAGGGTTTGTTCAATGAGCAGTTCTTC. Translating it yields CASSLGPGQGLFNEQFF. This sequence joins TRBV11-2 and TRBJ2-1; 9 bases agree with TRBD1. Germline CDR1 is SGHAT and CDR2 is FQNNGV. This CDR3 is built from 17 residues. V dropped 1 base and J dropped 6; count of bases not matched to a gene: 10. The full variable domain, its missing parts supplied by reference TRBV11-2 and TRBJ2-1, is EAGVAQSPRYKIIEKRQSVAFWCNPISGHATLYWYQQILGQGPKLLIQFQNNGVVDDSQLPKDRFSAERLKGVDSTLKIQPAKLEDSAVYLCASSLGPGQGLFNEQFFGPGTRLTVL.

The sample holds a few counts of this clone. The chain combines TRBV10-2 with TRBJ2-7, with D possibly TRBD2 on 6 matching bases. CDR1 and CDR2 (germline): WSHSY, SAAADI. Trimming took off 3 bases at V and 5 bases at J, with 17 bases between the two ends. The CDR3 consists of 15 residues. This chain's CDR3 is CASSDRGTWGDEQYF. The CDR3 DNA follows: TGCGCCAGCAGTGATCGGGGGACCTGGGGGGACGAGCAGTACTTC.

The chain employs TRBV12-3 or TRBV12-4 and TRBJ1-5; D unclear. The CDR3 length is 13 residues. The V gene lost 6 bases and the J gene lost 5 bases, with 11 bases spanning the gap. CDR3 DNA sequence: TGTGCCAGCAGCGGAGGATGGGATCAGCCCCAGCATTTT. Amino acid sequence: CASSGGWDQPQHF.

V gene TRBV7-2 combines with J gene TRBJ2-1, with 9 bases matching TRBD2. Germline assignment: CDR1 SGHTA and CDR2 FQGNSA. With 2 bases clipped from V and 10 bases from J, the junction kept 9 bases outside the gene matches. The CDR3 spans 15 residues. As DNA, the CDR3 is TGTGCCAGCAGCTTACAAGGTAGCGGGGGTGAGGAGCAGTTCTTC. Encoded protein: CASSLQGSGGEEQFF.

The chain carries TRBV2 and TRBJ1-1; 7 nucleotides align to TRBD1. Looked up from germline, CDR1 is SNHLY and CDR2 is FYNNEI. J gave up 3 bases and V 8 bases, and 6 bases lay outside the gene matches. There are 13 residues in the CDR3. CDR3 sequence: CASDDRVDTEAFF. The CDR3 DNA sequence: TGTGCCAGCGACGACAGGGTGGACACTGAAGCTTTCTTT.

This chain joins TRBV11-2 and TRBJ2-1; 9 bases align to TRBD2. Losses at the gene ends were 3 bases for V and 1 base for J; bases not matched to a gene: 13. CDR1 and CDR2 from the germline V gene are SGHAT and FQNNGV. The CDR3 is made up of 19 amino acids. CDR3 DNA sequence: TGTGCCAGCAGCTTTCTAGCGGGGACATTATCAGGATCCTACAATGAGCAGTTCTTC. Its translation: CASSFLAGTLSGSYNEQFF. Based on the CDR3 plus reference TRBV11-2 and TRBJ2-1, the full variable domain is EAGVAQSPRYKIIEKRQSVAFWCNPISGHATLYWYQQILGQGPKLLIQFQNNGVVDDSQLPKDRFSAERLKGVDSTLKIQPAKLEDSAVYLCASSFLAGTLSGSYNEQFFGPGTRLTVL.

This chain uses TRBV7-2 with TRBJ1-1; the match to TRBD1 covers 7 bases. The CDR3 has 15 amino acids. Germline loops: CDR1 SGHTA, CDR2 FQGNSA. After removal of 5 bases from V and 1 base from J, the junction contained 7 bases not matched to a gene. The CDR3 is CASSGRTGSNTEAFF. The CDR3 coding sequence is TGTGCCAGCAGCGGTCGGACAGGCTCGAACACTGAAGCTTTCTTT.

The rearrangement uses TRBV7-9 and TRBJ2-3, with TRBD2 matching over 8 bases. With 5 bases clipped from V and 2 bases from J, the junction kept 6 bases outside the gene matches. The V gene's germline CDR1 is SEHNR and CDR2 FQNEAQ (reference sequence). The CDR3 spans 15 residues. CDR3 nucleotide sequence: TGTGCCAGCAGCCGGGGGGGTATAGCCACAGATACGCAGTATTTT. Translation: CASSRGGIATDTQYF.

V usage is TRBV2 and J usage is TRBJ1-4; tentative D call: TRBD1 (5 bases). The germline V and J ends were trimmed by 1 base and 8 bases, with 17 bases remaining between them. The CDR3 has 16 residues. Germline V lookup: CDR1 SNHLY, CDR2 FYNNEI. DNA for the CDR3: TGTGCCAGCAGTGAAGTGGGCAGTACAGGTCGGGAAAAACTGTTTTTT. This sequence encodes CASSEVGSTGREKLFF.

This clone was recorded only once. The chain uses TRBV27 and TRBJ2-1; 8 bases map to TRBD1. In germline, CDR1 is MNHEY, CDR2 SMNVEV (reference sequence). V lost 4 bases, J lost 12 bases, and 5 bases stayed unmatched. This CDR3 contains 12 residues. CDR3 in DNA: TGTGCCAGCAGTTGGCTTGGACAGGGGCAGTTCTTC. This gives the protein CASSWLGQGQFF.

The chain uses TRBV2 and TRBJ1-5; the D gene is possibly TRBD1 (5 bases). Germline CDR1 reads SNHLY; CDR2 reads FYNNEI. V was trimmed by 2 bases and J by 1 base, leaving 6 bases between them. This CDR3 is built from 14 residues. The CDR3 is CASSEQGSNQPQHF. CDR3 bases: TGTGCCAGCAGTGAACAGGGAAGCAATCAGCCCCAGCATTTT.

The gene calls are TRBV3-1 (or the pseudogene TRBV3-2) and TRBJ2-3; D gene unclear. The CDR3 contains 16 residues. CDR1 is LGHDT, CDR2 YNNKEL, per germline (reference sequence). V was trimmed by 4 bases and J by 6 bases, leaving 20 bases between them. CDR3 loop: CASSRQESGGADTQYF. CDR3 bases: TGTGCCAGCAGCCGCCAAGAGTCCGGTGGTGCCGATACGCAGTATTTT.

This sequence joins TRBV6-1 and TRBJ2-3, with 11 positions matching TRBD2. Germline loops: CDR1 MNHNS, CDR2 SASEGT. This CDR3 spans 17 amino acids. Trimming at V came to 4 bases and at J to 2 bases, leaving 8 bases not matched to a gene. CDR3 DNA: TGTGCCAGCAGTGTTCCGGGACTAGCGGACCTCACAGATACGCAGTATTTT. Translated: CASSVPGLADLTDTQYF.

The chain uses TRBV7-3 and TRBJ1-1; D is unresolved. Germline lookup yields CDR1 SGHTA and CDR2 FQGTGA. This CDR3 region has 12 residues. V shed 0 bases and J shed 6 bases, with 5 bases lying between them. CDR3 in amino acids: CASSLTLPEAFF. The CDR3 coding sequence is TGTGCCAGCAGCTTAACCCTCCCTGAAGCTTTCTTT.

The chain employs TRBV5-1 and TRBJ2-4; no firm D call. CDR3 length equals 15 residues. V lost 4 bases and J 2 bases, leaving 13 bases between the germline ends. CDR1 is SGHRS and CDR2 is YFSETQ in the germline V gene. In DNA form, the CDR3 reads TGCGCCAGCAGCCCCAATGGGCAGACCAAAAACATTCAGTACTTC. It translates to CASSPNGQTKNIQYF.

The genes are TRBV28 and TRBJ2-1; D might be TRBD1 (6 bases). This CDR3 comprises 17 residues. CDR1 and CDR2 (germline): MDHEN, SYDVKM. The V end was cut by 4 bases, the J end by 6 bases, with 22 bases between. In DNA form, the CDR3 reads TGTGCCAGCAGTTCCCAACTAGGCGGTGGGGGCTCCAATGAGCAGTTCTTC. It yields the protein CASSSQLGGGGSNEQFF.

This chain links TRBV15 with TRBJ2-5; D is undetermined. Germline values: CDR1 LNHNV, CDR2 YYDKDF (reference sequence). Trimming cost V 5 bases and J 3 bases, with 10 bases left between them. The CDR3 totals 13 residues. CDR3 DNA sequence: TGTGCCACCAGCCTAACTGAGGAAGAGACCCAGTACTTC. It specifies CATSLTEEETQYF.

V is TRBV7-2 and J is TRBJ2-5; TRBD2 is a possible D gene (5 bases). Trimming cost V 5 bases and J 3 bases, with 22 bases left between them. This CDR3 region has 17 residues. CDR1 is SGHTA, CDR2 FQGNSA, per germline. The CDR3 DNA reads TGTGCCAGCAGCCCTAAAATCCGGGAACAATTAGAAGAGACCCAGTACTTC. Its protein is CASSPKIREQLEETQYF.

The gene calls are TRBV7-7 and TRBJ2-2; perhaps TRBD2 as D (5 bases). Germline V lookup: CDR1 SSHAT, CDR2 FNYEAQ (reference sequence). Trimming removed 5 bases from V and 6 bases from J, with 13 bases in between. The CDR3 length is 14 residues. CDR3 residues: CASSQLSVPGELFF. The CDR3 nucleotides are TGTGCCAGCAGCCAACTTAGCGTTCCCGGGGAGCTGTTTTTT.